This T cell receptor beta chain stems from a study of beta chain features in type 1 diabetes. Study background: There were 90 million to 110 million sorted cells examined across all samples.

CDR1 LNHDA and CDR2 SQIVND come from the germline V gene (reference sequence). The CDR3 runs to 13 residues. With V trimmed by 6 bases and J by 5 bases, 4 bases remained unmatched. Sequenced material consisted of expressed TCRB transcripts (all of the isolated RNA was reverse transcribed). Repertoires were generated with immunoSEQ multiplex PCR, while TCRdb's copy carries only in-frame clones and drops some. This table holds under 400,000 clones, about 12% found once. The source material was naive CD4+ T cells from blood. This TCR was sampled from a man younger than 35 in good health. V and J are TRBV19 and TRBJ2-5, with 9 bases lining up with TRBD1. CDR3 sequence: CASRTGGSETQYF. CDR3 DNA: TGTGCCAGTAGGACAGGGGGGTCGGAGACCCAGTACTTC.